This T cell receptor (beta chain) comes out of a study of T cells in Graves' hyperthyroidism and ophthalmopathy. Lactation, pregnancy, other autoimmune disease or uncontrolled infection led to exclusion of patients. Orbital computed tomography and thyroid ultrasound, together with serum TRAb and thyroxine and clinical symptoms, were used for diagnoses. Germline V gives CDR1 DFQATT, CDR2 SNEGSKA (reference sequence). The CDR3 extends over 13 amino acids. With respect to this clonotype: Its antigen is not known.

There were TCR beta CDR3 regions amplified from RNA transcripts. The TCR CDR3 first-round RT-PCR relied on the HTBI primer set. TCRdb re-called the multiplex PCR reads through MiXCR, storing one row per CDR3 protein. The top ten hold over 35% of the sample, which has fewer than 450,000 distinct CDR3 sequences, less than 20% seen once. Study-wide results and limits: Blood also held most thyroid clonotypes expanded beyond 0.001. Separation of ophthalmopathy from stable hyperthyroidism was achieved by a 13 V-J model.

The source material was blood. The sequence derives from a man between 18 and 29 years old with Graves' ophthalmopathy. This chain joins TRBV20-1 and TRBJ2-7, with D uncertain. CDR3 amino acids: CSPQPPASYEQYF. CDR3 coding DNA: TGCAGCCCCCAGCCTCCAGCCTCCTACGAGCAGTACTTC.